The rows below give T cell receptor beta chains drawn from one sample of a study of long-term antiretroviral therapy in people with HIV. This table comes from immunoSEQ multiplex PCR, and its TCRdb copy is limited to in-frame clones, with some not included. The table has about 41,000 clones, about 94% seen once. Sequencing was performed on unsorted PBMCs, taken roughly 9.4 years after starting antiretroviral therapy. All receptors derive from a man aged 25 to 45 with HIV. CDR3s include the opening cysteine and the closing phenylalanine or tryptophan. D genes are given only for firm matches. Size is omitted from some rows. Given values are once, few, many or a class for expanded clones.

D gene	clone size	V gene	J gene	CDR3 protein	CDR3 DNA
.	.	TRBV6-1	TRBJ1-4	CASGVGATNEKLFF	TGTGCCAGCGGGGTTGGTGCAACTAATGAAAAACTGTTTTTT
.	.	TRBV5-4	TRBJ2-3	CASSLHGSTDTQYF	TGTGCCAGCAGCTTGCATGGGAGCACAGATACGCAGTATTTT
.	.	TRBV5-4	TRBJ2-7	CASSLDTASSYEQYF	TGTGCCAGCAGCTTGGACACGGCCTCCTCCTACGAGCAGTACTTC
.	.	TRBV2	TRBJ1-4	CASSRTVGYEKLFF	TGTGCCAGCAGTCGGACCGTTGGATATGAAAAACTGTTTTTT
TRBD1	.	TRBV12-5	TRBJ1-2	CASGSNTGVRDYGYTF	TGTGCTAGTGGTTCAAATACAGGGGTACGTGACTATGGCTACACCTTC
TRBD1	.	TRBV29-1	TRBJ1-2	CSVEARAGQGRYGYTF	TGCAGCGTTGAAGCACGAGCCGGACAGGGAAGATATGGCTACACCTTC
.	.	TRBV9	TRBJ2-3	CASSVGHTQYF	TGTGCCAGCAGCGTAGGACATACGCAGTATTTT
TRBD1	.	TRBV7-8	TRBJ2-5	CASSLAGGRETQYF	TGTGCCAGCAGCTTAGCAGGGGGCAGGGAGACCCAGTACTTC
.	.	TRBV19	TRBJ2-5	CATSTVDTETQYF	TGTGCCACCAGCACCGTAGATACGGAGACCCAGTACTTC
.	.	TRBV2	TRBJ1-5	CASRDQSSNQPQHF	TGTGCCAGCAGGGATCAGTCTAGCAATCAGCCCCAGCATTTT
.	.	TRBV7-6	TRBJ1-5	CASSLGDGSPQHF	TGTGCCAGCAGCTTAGGGGATGGGTCGCCCCAGCATTTT
TRBD1	.	TRBV6-5	TRBJ1-5	CASSYRLTGGQPQHF	TGTGCCAGCAGTTATCGCCTGACAGGGGGCCAGCCCCAGCATTTT
.	.	TRBV11-3	TRBJ2-2	CASSLAGFPGELFF	TGTGCCAGCAGCTTAGCGGGCTTTCCCGGGGAGCTGTTTTTT
TRBD2	.	TRBV5-1	TRBJ2-1	CASSLGASGDNEQFF	TGCGCCAGCAGCTTGGGGGCTAGCGGAGACAATGAGCAGTTCTTC
.	.	TRBV14	TRBJ1-3	CASSQAGNTIYF	TGTGCCAGCAGCCAAGCCGGAAACACCATATATTTT
TRBD1	.	TRBV25-1	TRBJ2-3	CASSQGQSYTDTQYF	TGTGCCAGCAGCCAGGGACAGAGCTACACAGATACGCAGTATTTT
.	.	TRBV28	TRBJ2-7	CASRTKVTNEQYF	TGTGCCAGTCGAACCAAGGTCACAAACGAGCAGTACTTC
.	.	TRBV10-1	TRBJ2-2	CASSELGDANTGELFF	TGCGCCAGCAGTGAGTTAGGGGATGCGAACACCGGGGAGCTGTTTTTT
.	few	TRBV6-4	TRBJ2-2	CASSEAGTGELFF	TGTGCCAGCAGTGAAGCCGGGACCGGGGAGCTGTTTTTT
TRBD2	.	TRBV27	TRBJ2-6	CASSERGLGSGGSGANVLTF	TGTGCCAGCAGTGAGAGGGGACTGGGAAGCGGGGGCTCTGGGGCCAACGTCCTGACTTTC
TRBD1	few	TRBV2	TRBJ1-3	CASRRQGGNGNTIYF	TGTGCCAGCAGGCGACAGGGTGGTAATGGAAACACCATATATTTT
.	.	TRBV19	TRBJ1-1	CASSNTGRTEAFF	TGTGCCAGTAGCAATACAGGGAGGACTGAAGCTTTCTTT
.	.	TRBV9	TRBJ2-3	CASSVAYRGDTQYF	TGTGCCAGCAGCGTAGCGTATAGGGGGGATACGCAGTATTTT
TRBD1	.	TRBV7-9	TRBJ1-4	CASSPLQGVGEKLFF	TGTGCCAGCAGCCCCCTACAGGGGGTGGGAGAAAAACTGTTTTTT
TRBD1	.	TRBV10-2	TRBJ1-6	CASSEWTGQDSPLHF	TGCGCCAGCAGTGAATGGACAGGCCAAGATTCACCCCTCCACTTT
.	.	TRBV7-2	TRBJ1-2	CASSFPQTNYGYTF	TGTGCCAGCAGCTTTCCACAGACAAACTATGGCTACACCTTC
.	few	TRBV13	TRBJ2-3	CASSFIGADTQYF	TGTGCCAGCAGCTTTATAGGTGCAGATACGCAGTATTTT
.	once	TRBV5-4	TRBJ2-5	CASSLGWQETQYF	TGTGCCAGCAGCTTGGGGTGGCAAGAGACCCAGTACTTC
TRBD1	.	TRBV15	TRBJ2-2	CATSGGQGVTGELFF	TGTGCCACCAGCGGGGGACAGGGTGTCACCGGGGAGCTGTTTTTT
.	.	TRBV6-5	TRBJ2-1	CASSYAGNEQFF	TGTGCCAGCAGTTATGCGGGGAATGAGCAGTTCTTC
.	.	TRBV5-8	TRBJ2-5	CASSGEETQYF	TGTGCCAGCAGCGGTGAGGAGACCCAGTACTTC